This T cell receptor beta chain is drawn from a study of a mutant IDH1 vaccine in newly diagnosed glioma. Looking at the study overall: With temozolomide cycles, or 4-6 weeks after radiotherapy alone, vaccination was started. Most had both radiotherapy and temozolomide beforehand; others had only one.

CDR1 and CDR2 (germline): MDHEN, SYDVKM. The CDR3 is made up of 14 amino acids. V lost 6 bases to trimming and J lost 0 bases, with 11 bases between them. Time point reported: week 35, safety follow-up. The investigators gave 300 ug of mutant IDH1 20-mer peptide in each vaccine dose, together with topical imiquimod. Scheduled for weeks 1, 3, 5, 7, 11, 15, 19 and 23, eight vaccinations were given to patients. Measured with immunoSEQ multiplex PCR; TCRdb has only the in-frame clones, and not every one. The sample lists about 26,000 clones, approximately 87% occurring once. Details on this clone: Its antigen is still unknown.

The chain uses TRBV28 and TRBJ1-1; D unclear. This material consisted of PBMCs, taken from a glioma patient whose treatment included an IDH1 peptide vaccine. The sequence was collected from a man aged 30-40 years with glioma. This chain's CDR3 is CASSLTRMNTEAFF. For the CDR3, the DNA is TGTGCCAGCAGCTTGACAAGAATGAACACTGAAGCTTTCTTT.